The rows below give T cell receptor beta chains drawn from one sample of a study of cytomegalovirus exposure and HLA in healthy donors. Profiled with immunoSEQ multiplex PCR; TCRdb holds only in-frame clones, not every one. The sample gives about 220,000 clones, 65% to 85% of which show up once; 11% to 15% is in the top ten. Sequenced: PBMCs. The receptors here all came from a woman aged 25 to 45 in good health and CMV-seropositive. Both conserved end residues are part of each CDR3. The D gene is left open where the match is weak. Size is stated for part of the rows, as once, few or many counts, or as a class when the clone is expanded.

v_call,clone_size,d_call,cdr3_length,j_call,cdr3_nt,cdr3_aa
TRBV28,.,.,12,TRBJ2-1,TGTGCCAGCAGTTTCAGGGGCGATGAGCAGTTCTTC,CASSFRGDEQFF
TRBV4-1,.,.,13,TRBJ1-1,TGCGCCAGCAGCCCTTCGTGGTACACTGAAGCTTTCTTT,CASSPSWYTEAFF
TRBV5-6,.,.,11,TRBJ1-2,TGTGCCAGCAGTACAGGCTATGGCTACACCTTC,CASSTGYGYTF
TRBV11-1,.,.,12,TRBJ1-2,TGTGCCAGCAGCTTGAGGGGAGTTGGCTACACCTTC,CASSLRGVGYTF
TRBV18,.,.,14,TRBJ2-7,TGTGCCAGCTCACCGAGGGGGGATGGCTACGAGCAGTACTTC,CASSPRGDGYEQYF
TRBV10-3,.,.,13,TRBJ1-2,TGTGCCATCAGTGAAGCGGCCTACTATGGCTACACCTTC,CAISEAAYYGYTF
TRBV4-1,.,.,17,TRBJ2-2,TGCGCCAGCAGCCCGATCGGGACAAGTAAGAACACCGGGGAGCTGTTTTTT,CASSPIGTSKNTGELFF
TRBV2,.,.,15,TRBJ1-1,TGTGCCAGCAGCACCAACAGGGCCCTTAACACTGAAGCTTTCTTT,CASSTNRALNTEAFF
TRBV5-6,.,.,14,TRBJ1-1,TGTGCCAGCAGCTCTTTTGGGGTCGGCACTGAAGCTTTCTTT,CASSSFGVGTEAFF
TRBV2,.,TRBD1,14,TRBJ2-7,TGTGCCAGCAGTTCGGGACAGGGGGCGGGGGAGCAGTACTTC,CASSSGQGAGEQYF
TRBV6-1,.,.,15,TRBJ2-2,TGTGCCAGCAGTGAAGCAGGGTGGGGCACCGGGGAGCTGTTTTTT,CASSEAGWGTGELFF
TRBV18,.,.,14,TRBJ2-3,TGTGCCAGCTCACGGGACGGCGCATCAGATACGCAGTATTTT,CASSRDGASDTQYF
TRBV5-6,.,.,15,TRBJ2-1,TGTGCCAGCAGCTCCTATAGCGGACAGTACAATGAGCAGTTCTTC,CASSSYSGQYNEQFF
TRBV19,.,.,17,TRBJ1-5,TGTGCCAGTAGTATAAAAGGACCCCCCGCTCGCAATCAGCCCCAGCATTTT,CASSIKGPPARNQPQHF
TRBV19,.,.,14,TRBJ2-7,TGTGCCAGTAGTGAAAAGACGGACTCCTACGAGCAGTACTTC,CASSEKTDSYEQYF
TRBV5-6,.,.,13,TRBJ2-7,TGTGCCAGCAGCTTGGGACATCCCTACGAGCAGTACTTC,CASSLGHPYEQYF
TRBV19,once,.,17,TRBJ2-7,TGTGCCAGTAGTATAGCCCTCATTGAAGGGGGAACGTACGAGCAGTACTTC,CASSIALIEGGTYEQYF
TRBV27,.,.,16,TRBJ2-3,TGTGCCAGCAGTTTATCGACGAGGGAAGTGACAGATACGCAGTATTTT,CASSLSTREVTDTQYF
TRBV7-8,.,.,14,TRBJ1-2,TGTGCCAGCGCTGTGCAGGGAAACAACTATGGCTACACCTTC,CASAVQGNNYGYTF
TRBV6-5,.,.,15,TRBJ1-5,TGTGCCAGCAGTTACCGACGGAGTAGCAATCAGCCCCAGCATTTT,CASSYRRSSNQPQHF
TRBV9,.,.,15,TRBJ2-3,TGTGCCAGCAGCGTAGGACAAGTTGGGACAGATACGCAGTATTTT,CASSVGQVGTDTQYF
TRBV5-1,.,.,13,TRBJ2-7,TGCGCCAGCAGTCTGGACAGACTATACGAGCAGTACTTC,CASSLDRLYEQYF
TRBV11-2,.,.,16,TRBJ2-1,TGTGCCAGCAGCTTAGGTGCCAGCCAAATCTACAATGAGCAGTTCTTC,CASSLGASQIYNEQFF
TRBV30,.,TRBD1,15,TRBJ1-1,TGTGCCTGGATCCGACAGGGTCGGGGTCGGACTGAAGCTTTCTTT,CAWIRQGRGRTEAFF
TRBV29-1,.,TRBD2,15,TRBJ2-2,TGCAGCGTTGAGGTTATCGGCGGGAGCGCCGGGGAGCTGTTTTTT,CSVEVIGGSAGELFF
TRBV30,once,TRBD2,17,TRBJ2-7,TGTGCCTGGGGACCCGGGACTAGCGGGAGAGGGTCCTACGAGCAGTACTTC,CAWGPGTSGRGSYEQYF
TRBV28,.,.,12,TRBJ1-2,TGTGCCAGCAGTTTATTCCCAGATGGCTACACCTTC,CASSLFPDGYTF
TRBV27,once,TRBD2,15,TRBJ2-7,TGTGCCAGCAGTTCTTTTACTAGCGGGAGTTACGAGCAGTACTTC,CASSSFTSGSYEQYF
TRBV6-6,once,TRBD1,16,TRBJ2-5,TGTGCCAGCAGGCAACCTGACAGGGGGCGCAAGGAGACCCAGTACTTC,CASRQPDRGRKETQYF
TRBV4-1,.,.,13,TRBJ2-7,TGCGCCAGCAGCCCGCACTATTCCTACGAGCAGTACTTC,CASSPHYSYEQYF
TRBV6-5,.,TRBD2,15,TRBJ2-1,TGTGCCAGCAGTTACTCCACTAGCGGGAGAACTGAGCAGTTCTTC,CASSYSTSGRTEQFF
TRBV30,.,.,14,TRBJ1-1,TGTGCCTGGGCCGGGACGGGCATGAACACTGAAGCTTTCTTT,CAWAGTGMNTEAFF
TRBV5-1,.,TRBD1,15,TRBJ1-1,TGCGCCAGCAAGGGATCCGGACAGGGGACAGCTGAAGCTTTCTTT,CASKGSGQGTAEAFF
TRBV9,.,TRBD2,17,TRBJ2-3,TGTGCCAGCAGCGTAACCGGGACTAGCGGGAGGCCAGATACGCAGTATTTT,CASSVTGTSGRPDTQYF
TRBV27,.,TRBD2,17,TRBJ2-7,TGTGCCAGCAGTCCACGAGGACTAGCGGGACCCCACCCAGAGCAGTACTTC,CASSPRGLAGPHPEQYF
TRBV25-1,.,.,17,TRBJ1-3,TGTGCCAGCAGTGGGAATCAGGGAGATGCTTCTGGAAACACCATATATTTT,CASSGNQGDASGNTIYF
TRBV28,.,.,14,TRBJ2-2,TGTGCCAGCAGTTTAGCTAGTCTGCGAGGGGAGCTGTTTTTT,CASSLASLRGELFF
TRBV15,.,TRBD1,17,TRBJ2-4,TGTGCCACCAGCAGAGGGGGGACAGATCTAGCCAAAAACATTCAGTACTTC,CATSRGGTDLAKNIQYF
TRBV28,.,TRBD1,14,TRBJ1-1,TGTGCCAGCAGGGACAGGGGGGGGCGGACTGAAGCTTTCTTT,CASRDRGGRTEAFF
TRBV11-2,.,.,16,TRBJ2-2,TGTGCCAGCAGCTTCGTCCGCGGCTCTCGGGCCGGGGAGCTGTTTTTT,CASSFVRGSRAGELFF
TRBV4-1,.,TRBD2,15,TRBJ2-3,TGCGCCAGCAGCCCTCGGGAGGGGAGAACAGATACGCAGTATTTT,CASSPREGRTDTQYF
TRBV5-1,.,.,12,TRBJ2-1,TGCGCCAGCGCCACTAGGATGCATGAGCAGTTCTTC,CASATRMHEQFF
TRBV13,.,.,17,TRBJ1-2,TGTGCCAGCACCCGTTTTTTAATTCGGGGAATCGACTATGGCTACACCTTC,CASTRFLIRGIDYGYTF
TRBV5-1,few,.,11,TRBJ2-7,TGCGCCAGCCAGGGGCTTCTCGGAGCGGACTTC,CASQGLLGADF
TRBV5-1,.,.,14,TRBJ2-7,TGCGCCAGCAGCCCAGGAGGGGGAGCCATCGAGCAGTACTTC,CASSPGGGAIEQYF
TRBV19,.,.,14,TRBJ1-2,TGTGCCAGTAGTATGGGGCAGGGACTTTATGGCTACACCTTC,CASSMGQGLYGYTF
TRBV5-4,.,TRBD1,17,TRBJ2-5,TGTGCCAGCAGCCGTGGGACAGGGGGACGCGGGACTGAGACCCAGTACTTC,CASSRGTGGRGTETQYF
TRBV5-4,.,.,14,TRBJ1-2,TGTGCCAGCAGCTTGGGGGGCGGTAACTATGGCTACACCTTC,CASSLGGGNYGYTF
TRBV7-7,.,.,14,TRBJ2-1,TGTGCTAGCAGCTTAAGTGGGAGCTACAATGAGCAGTTCTTC,CASSLSGSYNEQFF
TRBV6-5,.,.,15,TRBJ1-1,TGTGCCAGCAGTTTAAATCCCCTCGGGGACACTGAAGCTTTCTTT,CASSLNPLGDTEAFF
TRBV28,.,TRBD2,16,TRBJ2-1,TGTGCCAGCAGTTTACCCCGGGAGCTAGCGGGATCTGAGCAGTTCTTC,CASSLPRELAGSEQFF
TRBV15,.,.,14,TRBJ1-1,TGTGCCACCAGCAGAGATAACGGGCGCACTGAAGCTTTCTTT,CATSRDNGRTEAFF
TRBV6-1,.,.,15,TRBJ1-1,TGTGCCAGCAGTGAAGCGATGGACAGGAACACTGAAGCTTTCTTT,CASSEAMDRNTEAFF
TRBV30,.,TRBD2,16,TRBJ2-1,TGTGCCTGGAGTGTACTTTCTAGCGGCTCCTACAATGAGCAGTTCTTC,CAWSVLSSGSYNEQFF
TRBV27,.,.,13,TRBJ2-7,TGTGCCAGCAAGGACAGAAGCTCCTACGAGCAGTACTTC,CASKDRSSYEQYF
TRBV28,.,.,14,TRBJ2-2,TGTGCCAGCAAACTGGGACAGAACACCGGGGAGCTGTTTTTT,CASKLGQNTGELFF
TRBV6-1,.,.,14,TRBJ1-5,TGTGCCAGCAGTCGGCTGTCGGGTAATCAGCCCCAGCATTTT,CASSRLSGNQPQHF
TRBV28,.,TRBD1,14,TRBJ1-5,TGTGCCAGCGAAACGGGACAGTTCAATCAGCCCCAGCATTTT,CASETGQFNQPQHF
TRBV5-1,.,TRBD1,13,TRBJ2-3,TGCGCCAGCAGCTCAGGACAGGGAAATACGCAGTATTTT,CASSSGQGNTQYF